This entry lists 11 T cell receptor beta chains sequenced from one sample in a study of shared clonotypes between healthy human individuals (dated by TCRdb to about 2020). Libraries were constructed by the immunoSEQ multiplex PCR assay. TCRdb retrieved this table from immuneACCESS and kept in-frame rearrangements only. Not all clones are present; in checked studies, unresolved V genes account for under half, and no reason is known for the remainder. This sample has about 1.1 million clones in its table, and 60% to 80% of those were observed once. Of the sample, about 0.94% is held by the ten largest clones. Material: memory CD4+ T cells from PBMCs. What the cell subset or site label conveys for this sample: CD45RA-negative fraction. Receptors originate from a man younger than 35 in good health. Some clones in this sample may be carry-over from other donors' samples.

This clone showed up just a few times. Written as DNA, the CDR3 is TGCGCCAGCAGCTTCAACGGGCTGGCCTCTGAAGCTTTCTTT. The encoded protein is CASSFNGLASEAFF. The chain joins TRBV5-1 to TRBJ1-1; D is unresolved. This CDR3 contains 14 residues. V was cut by 2 bases and J by 6 bases, with 14 bases left in between. CDR1 is SGHRS, CDR2 YFSETQ, per germline.

This clone was recorded a few times. This chain joins TRBV5-1 and TRBJ1-3; no clear D. The V gene's germline CDR1 is SGHRS and CDR2 YFSETQ. V lost 4 bases to trimming and J lost 3 bases, with 11 bases between them. The length of the CDR3 is 14 residues. Written as DNA, the CDR3 is TGCGCCAGCAGCCCAATCGAGGGTGGAAACACCATATATTTT. Translation gives CASSPIEGGNTIYF.

The chain employs TRBV19 and TRBJ2-3; 9 bases map to TRBD1. Germline V gene lookup returns CDR1 LNHDA and CDR2 SQIVND (reference sequence). V was pared by 3 bases and J by 2 bases, with 9 bases of the junction left unmatched. This CDR3 spans 17 amino acids. In nucleotides, the CDR3 is TGTGCCAGTAGTATCGGAGGACAGGGGAGGGACACAGATACGCAGTATTTT. Translation gives CASSIGGQGRDTDTQYF.

About this clone itself: Within the sample, other DNA sequences also encode this same CDR3. V usage is TRBV6-1 and J usage is TRBJ2-1; TRBD1 might be the D (5 bases). The germline CDR1 and CDR2 sequences are MNHNS and SASEGT. The V gene lost 4 bases and the J gene lost 7 bases, with 8 bases spanning the gap. The CDR3 totals 12 residues. CDR3 coding DNA: TGTGCCAGCAGTGCAAGGGGAAATGAGCAGTTCTTC. The encoded protein is CASSARGNEQFF.

The V call is TRBV6-6, the J call TRBJ1-3, with D unclear. The CDR3 spans 11 residues. CDR1 is MNHNY, CDR2 SVGAGI, per germline (reference sequence). The V gene lost 7 bases and the J gene lost 16 bases, with 17 bases spanning the gap. CDR3 DNA sequence: TGTGCCAGCAACCATGACGGTGGTTCGTATTTT. Protein: CASNHDGGSYF.

Here the CDR3 reads CASSENYEQYF. The CDR3 nucleotides read TGTGCCAGCAGCGAGAACTACGAGCAGTACTTC. The chain couples TRBV5-4 to TRBJ2-7; D call uncertain. The V gene's germline CDR1 is SGHNT and CDR2 YYREEE (reference sequence). The CDR3 runs 11 residues. Trimming removed 4 bases from V and 3 bases from J, with 5 bases in between.

V and J are TRBV7-9 and TRBJ1-2; the match to TRBD1 covers 7 bases. V was clipped by 4 bases and J by 8 bases; unmatched bases: 16. CDR3 size: 16 residues. Germline V CDR1 and CDR2: SEHNR, FQNEAQ (reference sequence). The CDR3 sequence is CASSSTGDARRAGYTF. The DNA of the CDR3 is TGTGCCAGCAGCTCAACAGGGGATGCTAGAAGAGCGGGCTACACCTTC.

This clone was seen once. Written as DNA, the CDR3 is TGTGCCAGCAGCTTAACCACCGGGGCCCTCGGAAACACCATATATTTT. This sequence encodes CASSLTTGALGNTIYF. This chain links TRBV7-9 with TRBJ1-3, with D perhaps matching TRBD1 (5 bases). CDR3 length equals 16 residues. Trimming stripped 2 bases from V and 4 bases from J, with 15 bases between. Germline V gene lookup returns CDR1 SEHNR and CDR2 FQNEAQ (reference sequence).

The chain uses TRBV19 and TRBJ1-5; 7 bases align to TRBD1. Germline CDR1 reads LNHDA; CDR2 reads SQIVND (reference sequence). Trimming removed 3 bases from V and 1 base from J; junction bases left unmatched: 6. The CDR3 runs 16 residues. The CDR3 protein is CASSIPSTGSNQPQHF. The CDR3, as DNA: TGTGCCAGTAGTATTCCCTCGACAGGGAGCAATCAGCCCCAGCATTTT.

The rearrangement joins TRBV7-6 to TRBJ1-6; D remains unclear. Deletions cut 5 bases from V and 12 bases from J, with 14 bases between. The germline gives CDR1 SGHVS, CDR2 FNYEAQ. The CDR3 has 13 amino acids. This chain's CDR3 is CASSARDGLPLHF. The DNA for the CDR3 is TGTGCCAGCAGCGCTCGTGACGGTTTACCCCTCCACTTT.

The chain recombines TRBV7-2 with TRBJ1-5; 8 bases are shared with TRBD1. The CDR3 consists of 15 residues. In germline, CDR1 is SGHTA, CDR2 FQGNSA. V lost 4 bases to trimming and J lost 5 bases; unmatched junction nucleotides: 7. CDR3 in amino acids: CASSSRTGNHQPQHF. In DNA form, the CDR3 reads TGTGCCAGCAGCTCGAGGACAGGGAACCATCAGCCCCAGCATTTT.